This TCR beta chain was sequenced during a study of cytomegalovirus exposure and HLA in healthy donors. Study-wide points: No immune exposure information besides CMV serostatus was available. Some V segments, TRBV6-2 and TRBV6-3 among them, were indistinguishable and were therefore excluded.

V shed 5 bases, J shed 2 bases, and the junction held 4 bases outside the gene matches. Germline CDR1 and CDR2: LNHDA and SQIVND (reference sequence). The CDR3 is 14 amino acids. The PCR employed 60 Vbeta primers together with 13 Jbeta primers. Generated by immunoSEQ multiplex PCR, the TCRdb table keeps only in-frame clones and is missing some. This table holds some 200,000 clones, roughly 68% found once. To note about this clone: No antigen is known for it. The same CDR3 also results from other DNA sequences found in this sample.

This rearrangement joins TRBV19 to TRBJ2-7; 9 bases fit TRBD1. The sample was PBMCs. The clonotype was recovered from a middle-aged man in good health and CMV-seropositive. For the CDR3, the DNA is TGTGCCAGTAGTCCGGGACAGGGAACCTACGAGCAGTACTTC. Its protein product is CASSPGQGTYEQYF.